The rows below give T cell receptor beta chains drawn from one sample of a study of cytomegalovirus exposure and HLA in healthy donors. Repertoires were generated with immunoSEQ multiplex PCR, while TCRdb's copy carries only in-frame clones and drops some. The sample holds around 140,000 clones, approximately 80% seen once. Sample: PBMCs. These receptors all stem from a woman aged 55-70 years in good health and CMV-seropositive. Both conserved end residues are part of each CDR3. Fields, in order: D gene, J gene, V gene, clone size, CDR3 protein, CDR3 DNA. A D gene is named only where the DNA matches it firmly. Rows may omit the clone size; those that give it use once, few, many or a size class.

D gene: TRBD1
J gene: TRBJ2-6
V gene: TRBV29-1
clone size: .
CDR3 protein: CSVGGWQGQGLSGANVLTF
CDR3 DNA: TGCAGCGTCGGAGGCTGGCAGGGACAGGGTCTCTCTGGGGCCAACGTCCTGACTTTC

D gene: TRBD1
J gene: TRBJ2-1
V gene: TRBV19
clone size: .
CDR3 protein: CASSMIRGLLYNEQFF
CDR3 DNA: TGTGCCAGTAGTATGATTAGGGGGCTCCTTTACAATGAGCAGTTCTTC

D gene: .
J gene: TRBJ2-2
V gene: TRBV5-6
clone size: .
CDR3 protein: CASTHRDTGELFF
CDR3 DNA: TGTGCCAGCACCCATCGGGACACCGGGGAGCTGTTTTTT

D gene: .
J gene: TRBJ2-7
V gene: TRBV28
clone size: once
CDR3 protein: CASSGPRTFPTSYEQYF
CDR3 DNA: TGTGCCAGCAGTGGACCTCGGACTTTTCCTACATCCTACGAGCAGTACTTC

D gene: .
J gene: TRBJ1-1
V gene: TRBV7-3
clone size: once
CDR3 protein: CASSLTETGNTEAFF
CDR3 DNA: TGTGCCAGCAGCTTAACCGAGACAGGAAACACTGAAGCTTTCTTT

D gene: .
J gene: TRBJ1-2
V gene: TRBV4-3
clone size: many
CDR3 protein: CASSQLSGNNYGYTF
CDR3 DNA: TGCGCCAGCAGCCAACTCTCAGGGAATAACTATGGCTACACCTTC

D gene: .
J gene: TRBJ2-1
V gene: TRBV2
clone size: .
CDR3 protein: CASFRGRNNEQFF
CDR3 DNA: TGTGCCAGCTTTCGAGGCCGGAACAATGAGCAGTTCTTC

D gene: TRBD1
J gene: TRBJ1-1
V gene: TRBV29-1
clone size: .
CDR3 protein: CSATGGVVDTEAFF
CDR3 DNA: TGCAGCGCAACAGGGGGGGTTGTTGACACTGAAGCTTTCTTT

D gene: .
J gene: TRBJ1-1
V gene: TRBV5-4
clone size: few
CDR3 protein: CASSFPKNTEAFF
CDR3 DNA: TGTGCCAGCAGCTTTCCAAAGAACACTGAAGCTTTCTTT

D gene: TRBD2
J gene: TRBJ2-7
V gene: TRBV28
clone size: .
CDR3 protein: CASTLEASGGFGEQYF
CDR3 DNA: TGTGCCAGCACCCTAGAGGCTAGCGGGGGTTTTGGCGAGCAGTACTTC

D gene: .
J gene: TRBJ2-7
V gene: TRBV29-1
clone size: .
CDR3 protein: CSAYAGAEQYF
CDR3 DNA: TGCAGCGCTTACGCAGGGGCTGAGCAGTACTTC

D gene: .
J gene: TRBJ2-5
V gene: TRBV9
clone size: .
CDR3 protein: CASSIRHRPETQYF
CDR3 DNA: TGTGCCAGCAGCATCAGGCACCGCCCGGAGACCCAGTACTTC

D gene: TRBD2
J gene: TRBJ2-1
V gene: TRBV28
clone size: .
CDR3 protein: CASSSSGSGYNEQFF
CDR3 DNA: TGTGCCAGCAGTTCTAGCGGGAGCGGCTACAATGAGCAGTTCTTC

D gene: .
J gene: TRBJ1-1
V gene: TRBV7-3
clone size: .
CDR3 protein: CASSSQGGTEAFF
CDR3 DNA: TGTGCCAGCAGCTCACAGGGTGGCACTGAAGCTTTCTTT

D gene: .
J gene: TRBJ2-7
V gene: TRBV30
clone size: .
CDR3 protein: CAWSVRDLIYEQYF
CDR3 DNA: TGTGCCTGGAGTGTACGGGACTTGATCTACGAGCAGTACTTC

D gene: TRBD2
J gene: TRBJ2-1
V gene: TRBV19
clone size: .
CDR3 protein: CASSRGLAGSYNEQFF
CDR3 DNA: TGTGCCAGTAGTAGGGGTCTAGCGGGCTCCTACAATGAGCAGTTCTTC

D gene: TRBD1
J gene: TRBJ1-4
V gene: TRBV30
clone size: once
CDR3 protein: CAWKTGRGEKLFF
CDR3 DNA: TGTGCCTGGAAGACAGGGAGAGGTGAAAAACTGTTTTTT

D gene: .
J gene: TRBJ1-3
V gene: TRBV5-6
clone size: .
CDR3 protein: CASSLVERPAGGNTIYF
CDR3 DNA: TGTGCCAGCTCTCTTGTAGAGAGACCGGCGGGTGGAAACACCATATATTTT

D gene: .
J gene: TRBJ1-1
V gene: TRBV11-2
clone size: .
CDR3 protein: CASSSGGHTEAFF
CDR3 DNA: TGTGCCAGCAGCTCAGGTGGGCACACTGAAGCTTTCTTT

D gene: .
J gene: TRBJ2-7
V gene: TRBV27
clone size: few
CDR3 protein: CASSPWLGSEQYF
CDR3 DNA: TGTGCCAGCAGTCCCTGGCTGGGCTCCGAGCAGTACTTC

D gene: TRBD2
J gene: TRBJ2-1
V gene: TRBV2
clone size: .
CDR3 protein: CASRGTSGTFEQFF
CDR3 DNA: TGTGCCAGCCGAGGGACTAGCGGGACCTTTGAGCAGTTCTTC

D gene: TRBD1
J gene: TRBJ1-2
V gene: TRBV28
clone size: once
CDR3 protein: CASKPEDRASFNYGYTF
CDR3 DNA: TGTGCCAGCAAGCCCGAGGACAGGGCGAGTTTTAACTATGGCTACACCTTC

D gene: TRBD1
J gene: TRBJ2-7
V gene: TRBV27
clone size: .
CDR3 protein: CASSSTGMASYEQYF
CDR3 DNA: TGTGCCAGCAGTTCGACAGGGATGGCCTCCTACGAGCAGTACTTC

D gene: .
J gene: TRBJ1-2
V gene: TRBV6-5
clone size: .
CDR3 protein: CASSYWAGRPGYTF
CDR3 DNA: TGTGCCAGCAGTTACTGGGCAGGGCGTCCTGGCTACACCTTC

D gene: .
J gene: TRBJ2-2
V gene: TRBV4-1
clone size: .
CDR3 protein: CASSQDLPGVKGTGELFF
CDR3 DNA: TGCGCCAGCAGCCAAGATCTCCCGGGAGTAAAGGGCACCGGGGAGCTGTTTTTT

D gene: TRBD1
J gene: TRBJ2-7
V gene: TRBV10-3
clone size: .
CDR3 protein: CAISPGQVPVDEQYF
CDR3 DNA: TGTGCCATCAGTCCGGGACAGGTCCCGGTCGACGAGCAGTACTTC

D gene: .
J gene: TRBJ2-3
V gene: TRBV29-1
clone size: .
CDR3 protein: CSTHRVGVVAQYF
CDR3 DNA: TGCAGCACACACAGGGTTGGCGTGGTAGCGCAGTATTTT

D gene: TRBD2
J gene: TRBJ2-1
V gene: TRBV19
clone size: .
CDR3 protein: CASSRLAGYNEQFF
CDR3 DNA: TGTGCCAGTAGTAGACTAGCGGGTTACAATGAGCAGTTCTTC

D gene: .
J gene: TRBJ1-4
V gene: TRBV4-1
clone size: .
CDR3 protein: CASSSGWEGEKLFF
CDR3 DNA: TGCGCCAGCAGCTCAGGGTGGGAAGGGGAAAAACTGTTTTTT

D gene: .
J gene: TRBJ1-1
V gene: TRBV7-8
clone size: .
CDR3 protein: CASSTHPTTLNTEAFF
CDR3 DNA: TGTGCCAGCAGCACCCACCCCACTACCTTGAACACTGAAGCTTTCTTT

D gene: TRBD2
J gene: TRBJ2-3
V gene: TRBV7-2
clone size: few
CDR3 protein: CASSSGRVADTQYF
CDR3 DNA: TGTGCCAGCAGTAGCGGGAGGGTGGCAGATACGCAGTATTTT

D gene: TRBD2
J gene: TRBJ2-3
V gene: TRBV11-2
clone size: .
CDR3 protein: CASSAGTSGRRARDTQYF
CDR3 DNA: TGTGCCAGCAGCGCCGGGACTAGCGGGAGGAGGGCGCGAGATACGCAGTATTTT

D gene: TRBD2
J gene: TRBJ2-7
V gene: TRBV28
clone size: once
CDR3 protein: CASSHPVSGLTSSYEQYF
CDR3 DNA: TGTGCCAGCAGCCACCCGGTTAGCGGGTTAACAAGCTCCTACGAGCAGTACTTC

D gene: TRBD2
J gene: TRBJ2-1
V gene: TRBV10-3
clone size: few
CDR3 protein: CAISGAGGAGGVNEQFF
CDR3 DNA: TGTGCCATCAGTGGGGCCGGGGGGGCGGGAGGGGTGAATGAGCAGTTCTTC

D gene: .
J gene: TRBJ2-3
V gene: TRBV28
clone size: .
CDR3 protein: CASSFTATDTQYF
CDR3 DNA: TGTGCCAGCAGTTTTACTGCCACAGATACGCAGTATTTT

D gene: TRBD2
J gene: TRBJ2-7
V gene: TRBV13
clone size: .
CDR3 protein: CASSPRGSGRLNEQYF
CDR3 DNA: TGTGCCAGCAGCCCGAGGGGTAGCGGGAGATTAAACGAGCAGTACTTC

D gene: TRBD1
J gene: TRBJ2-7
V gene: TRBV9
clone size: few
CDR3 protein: CASSVGDRVPYEQYF
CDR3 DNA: TGTGCCAGCAGCGTAGGGGACAGGGTGCCCTACGAGCAGTACTTC

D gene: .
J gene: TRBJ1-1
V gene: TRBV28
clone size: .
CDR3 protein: CASSSGLVGAFF
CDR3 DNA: TGTGCCAGCAGTTCAGGGTTAGTCGGAGCTTTCTTT

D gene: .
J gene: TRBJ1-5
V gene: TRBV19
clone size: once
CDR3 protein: CASSIRGQPQHF
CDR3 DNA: TGTGCCAGTAGTATAAGGGGTCAGCCCCAGCATTTT

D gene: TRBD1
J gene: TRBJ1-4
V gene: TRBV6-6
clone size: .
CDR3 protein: CASSWGQVEEKLFF
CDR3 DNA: TGTGCCAGCAGTTGGGGACAGGTAGAAGAAAAACTGTTTTTT

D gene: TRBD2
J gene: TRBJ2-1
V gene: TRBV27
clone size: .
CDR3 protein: CASSPFSGLNNEQFF
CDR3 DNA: TGTGCCAGCAGTCCGTTTAGCGGGCTGAACAATGAGCAGTTCTTC

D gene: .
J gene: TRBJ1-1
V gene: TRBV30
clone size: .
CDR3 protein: CAWSTLDRNTEAFF
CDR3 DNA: TGTGCCTGGAGTACCCTGGACAGGAACACTGAAGCTTTCTTT

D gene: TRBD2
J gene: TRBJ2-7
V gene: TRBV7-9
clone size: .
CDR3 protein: CASSSGGEQYF
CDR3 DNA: TGTGCCAGCAGCTCGGGGGGCGAGCAGTACTTC

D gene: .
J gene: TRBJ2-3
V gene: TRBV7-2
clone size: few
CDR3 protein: CASSTYRVTDTQYF
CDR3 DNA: TGTGCCAGCAGCACATACAGGGTGACAGATACGCAGTATTTT

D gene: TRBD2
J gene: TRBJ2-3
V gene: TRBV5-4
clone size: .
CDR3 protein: CASSDIAGGLDTQYF
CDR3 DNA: TGTGCCAGCAGCGATATAGCGGGAGGCTTAGATACGCAGTATTTT

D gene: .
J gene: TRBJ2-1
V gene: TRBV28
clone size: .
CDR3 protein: CASGPQEKEFF
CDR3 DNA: TGTGCCAGCGGACCACAGGAAAAGGAGTTCTTC

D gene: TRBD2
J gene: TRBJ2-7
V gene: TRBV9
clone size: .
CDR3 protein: CASSVGGSGSGEQYF
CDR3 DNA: TGTGCCAGCAGCGTAGGAGGGAGCGGGAGCGGAGAGCAGTACTTC

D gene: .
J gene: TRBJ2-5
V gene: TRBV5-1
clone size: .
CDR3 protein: CASRAGSGTQETQYF
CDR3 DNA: TGCGCCAGCAGGGCGGGGAGCGGTACTCAAGAGACCCAGTACTTC